The clone carrying this T cell receptor (beta chain) was seen only a few times. Its target is not known. The V gene's germline CDR1 is MNHEY and CDR2 SVGAGI. The CDR3 is 14 amino acids. The V and J ends lost 4 bases and 2 bases, in that order; junction bases with no gene match: 4. These data belong to a study of CD8 T cells in ankylosing spondylitis. TCRdb re-derived calls from the 5' RACE reads in MiXCR, one entry per CDR3 protein. The table shows approximately 350,000 distinct CDR3 sequences, with 20% occurring only once. Study observations and caveats: Within ankylosing spondylitis blood, a TCR beta motif made up of several highly homologous variants appeared to be characteristic. Some of these motif variants have turned up before, in reports on reactive arthritis synovial fluid and blood.

Material for sequencing was blood, either unsorted or a sorted T cell fraction (not recorded which). This sequence originates from a male donor with ankylosing spondylitis or in good health (not recorded which). This chain uses TRBV6-5 with TRBJ1-2, with 7 nucleotides matching TRBD1. CDR3 DNA sequence: TGTGCCAGCAGTTTGGACAGGCAAAACTATGGCTACACCTTC. Its protein product is CASSLDRQNYGYTF.